These 27 T cell receptor beta chains were all obtained from the same sample, sequenced in a study of shared clonotypes between healthy human individuals. The data were produced by immunoSEQ multiplex PCR, yet TCRdb's version contains in-frame clones alone and is incomplete. The data contain approximately 710,000 clones, roughly 91% of them singletons. The sample was memory CD8+ T cells from PBMCs. The subset is: CD45RO+ cells pooled with CCR7-negative TemRA cells. The receptor source for this set is a man between 18 and 35 years old in good health. Some clones in this sample may be carry-over from other donors' samples.

In its sample, this clone was seen once. The rearrangement joins TRBV7-9 to TRBJ2-1, with 10 bases that match TRBD2. The CDR3 loop spans 14 amino acids. Germline CDR1 and CDR2: SEHNR and FQNEAQ (reference sequence). Trimming took 7 bases from V and 2 from J; bases not matched to a gene: 2. The CDR3 protein is CASTGTSAYNEQFF. Here the CDR3 DNA reads TGTGCCAGCACCGGGACTAGCGCCTACAATGAGCAGTTCTTC.

The chain links TRBV4-1 to TRBJ1-5; TRBD1 agrees at 10 bases. J was trimmed by 7 bases and V by 1 base; bases with no gene match: 13. CDR3 length: 18 amino acids. The germline V gene has CDR1 MGHRA and CDR2 YSYEKL. This chain's CDR3 is CASSQVFKGQGKGQPQHF. CDR3 nucleotide sequence: TGCGCCAGCAGCCAAGTATTCAAGGGACAGGGGAAGGGACAGCCCCAGCATTTT.

The chain employs TRBV27 and TRBJ2-5; possibly TRBD2 for D (6 bases). With 4 bases removed from V and 4 bases from J, the gap between germline ends came to 16 bases. This CDR3 region has 15 residues. Germline V CDR1 and CDR2: MNHEY, SMNVEV (reference sequence). Here the CDR3 DNA reads TGTGCCAGCAGTTCCCCCCAGTTCGGGGGAGAGACCCAGTACTTC. This translates into CASSSPQFGGETQYF.

V is TRBV5-8 and J is TRBJ1-5; D may be TRBD1 (6 bases). This CDR3 contains 17 residues. V was trimmed by 1 base and J by 0 bases, leaving 14 bases between them. Germline V lookup: CDR1 SGHTS, CDR2 YDEGEE. The CDR3 sequence: CASSLLRGGISNQPQHF. The DNA of the CDR3 is TGTGCCAGCAGCTTGCTCCGGGGGGGCATTAGCAATCAGCCCCAGCATTTT.

This clone turned up a few times. The chain joins TRBV6-4 to TRBJ2-2, with D perhaps TRBD2 (5 bases). This CDR3 is built from 16 residues. The V gene's germline CDR1 is MRHNA and CDR2 SNTAGT. V was shortened by 5 bases and J by 2 bases, with 15 bases between the two germline ends. In DNA form, the CDR3 reads TGTGCCAGCAGTCCCCGTTATGAGGGTAACACCGGGGAGCTGTTTTTT. Translating gives CASSPRYEGNTGELFF.

About this clone itself: Other DNA sequences from this sample encode an identical CDR3 as well. This sequence joins TRBV9 and TRBJ2-2, with unresolved D. The CDR3 loop spans 13 amino acids. V lost 2 bases and J 4 bases, leaving 6 bases between the germline ends. Germline CDR1 and CDR2: SGDLS and YYNGEE. CDR3 residues: CASSVSGTGELFF. Here the CDR3 DNA reads TGTGCCAGCAGCGTTTCCGGCACCGGGGAGCTGTTTTTT.

This chain connects TRBV10-2 to TRBJ2-7; tentative D call: TRBD1 (5 bases). Germline CDR1 reads WSHSY; CDR2 reads SAAADI. The ends were cut back, 4 bases at V and 2 bases at J, with 15 bases in the middle. The CDR3 length is 15 residues. CDR3 nucleotides: TGCGCCAGCAGTGTGGGAAGGGGCGCCGCCTACGAGCAGTACTTC. Translation gives CASSVGRGAAYEQYF.

In this sample, this clone turned up once. The J gene is TRBJ2-1, the V gene TRBV5-1; D gene ambiguous. Trimming removed 3 bases from V and 11 bases from J, with 18 bases in between. This CDR3 is 14 amino acids long. The germline CDR1 and CDR2 sequences are SGHRS and YFSETQ. The CDR3 DNA sequence: TGCGCCAGCAGCTCGGCCCGCGGACCCGTGAAGCAGTTCTTC. This codes for CASSSARGPVKQFF.

This chain links TRBV9 with TRBJ2-7; tentative D call: TRBD1 (6 bases). The germline V gene has CDR1 SGDLS and CDR2 YYNGEE. The CDR3 is 18 amino acids. Trimming took 1 base from V and 3 from J, leaving 23 bases between them. CDR3 coding DNA: TGTGCCAGCAGCGTATCCAGTGATGGGGGCGAGGGAAGCTACGAGCAGTACTTC. This encodes CASSVSSDGGEGSYEQYF.

This rearrangement joins TRBV5-1 to TRBJ2-7, with 7 bases identical to TRBD1. This CDR3 spans 15 amino acids. CDR1 and CDR2 (germline): SGHRS, YFSETQ. V lost 2 bases and J lost 2; bases outside the gene matches: 7. The CDR3 coding sequence is TGCGCCAGCAGCTTTGAGACAGGGTGGACCTACGAGCAGTACTTC. This gives the protein CASSFETGWTYEQYF.

This chain joins TRBV2 and TRBJ2-1; 7 bases match TRBD2. Trimming took 7 bases from V and 4 from J; bases not matched to a gene: 10. The germline CDR1 and CDR2 sequences are SNHLY and FYNNEI. CDR3 length: 15 amino acids. The CDR3 sequence: CASKAGATLYNEQFF. The CDR3 nucleotides read TGTGCCAGCAAGGCGGGAGCAACCCTATACAATGAGCAGTTCTTC.

V usage is TRBV7-3 and J usage is TRBJ2-1; D is unresolved. Germline values: CDR1 SGHTA, CDR2 FQGTGA. The CDR3 extends over 15 amino acids. The V gene lost 2 bases and the J gene lost 8 bases, with 16 bases spanning the gap. Written as DNA, the CDR3 is TGTGCCAGCAGCTTAGTGCCCCCTGATAGGCATGAGCAGTTCTTC. Amino acids: CASSLVPPDRHEQFF.

This chain links TRBV7-9 with TRBJ1-1; D call uncertain. CDR3 size: 13 residues. CDR1 is SEHNR, CDR2 FQNEAQ, per germline (reference sequence). V was trimmed by 5 bases and J by 7 bases, leaving 14 bases between them. The CDR3 loop reads CASSPPWAVEAFF. CDR3 coding DNA: TGTGCCAGCAGCCCGCCCTGGGCGGTTGAAGCTTTCTTT. The full variable domain, completed using reference TRBV7-9 and TRBJ1-1, is DTGVSQNPRHKITKRGQNVTFRCDPISEHNRLYWYRQTLGQGPEFLTYFQNEAQLEKSRLLSDRFSAERPKGSFSTLEIQRTEQGDSAMYLCASSPPWAVEAFFGQGTRLTVV.

V and J are TRBV7-3 and TRBJ2-1; D is perhaps TRBD2 (6 bases). From germline, CDR1 is SGHTA and CDR2 FQGTGA. This CDR3 is 16 amino acids long. V was trimmed by 4 bases and J by 7 bases, leaving 20 bases between them. CDR3 amino acids: CASSSRGWGRGNEQFF. DNA of the CDR3: TGTGCCAGCAGCTCCCGCGGATGGGGCCGGGGGAATGAGCAGTTCTTC.

The rearrangement joins TRBV28 to TRBJ1-1; TRBD1 matches 7 bases. V shed 7 bases, J shed 1 base, and the junction held 3 bases outside the gene matches. Germline CDR1 is MDHEN and CDR2 is SYDVKM. This CDR3 comprises 13 residues. The CDR3 region has the DNA TGTGCCAGCACCGCAGGGGGGAACACTGAAGCTTTCTTT. Amino acid sequence: CASTAGGNTEAFF. The whole variable domain, remainder taken from reference TRBV28 and TRBJ1-1, is DVKVTQSSRYLVKRTGEKVFLECVQDMDHENMFWYRQDPGLGLRLIYFSYDVKMKEKGDIPEGYSVSREKKERFSLILESASTNQTSMYLCASTAGGNTEAFFGQGTRLTVV.

This clone was picked up one time. This sequence joins TRBV7-8 and TRBJ1-2; 10 positions match TRBD1. The ends lost 5 bases at V and 8 bases at J; junction bases unmatched: 11. CDR1 SGHVS and CDR2 FQNEAQ come from the germline V gene. The CDR3 is 15 residues long. The DNA of the CDR3 is TGTGCCAGCAGCCCTAGGGGCCCGGGACAGGGGGGCTACACCTTC. It specifies CASSPRGPGQGGYTF.

The chain combines TRBV15 with TRBJ1-1; D is uncertain. Germline CDR1 and CDR2: LNHNV and YYDKDF (reference sequence). The CDR3 has 13 amino acids. Trimming took off 0 bases at V and 8 bases at J, with 10 bases between the two ends. CDR3: CATSRDNDAEAFF. Written as DNA, the CDR3 is TGTGCCACCAGCAGAGATAATGACGCAGAAGCTTTCTTT.

The chain uses TRBV29-1 and TRBJ2-4; TRBD2 is a possible D gene (6 bases). Trimming stripped 5 bases from V and 0 bases from J, with 14 bases between. The CDR3 is 15 residues long. Germline-derived CDR1 and CDR2 are SQVTM and ANQGSEA. The CDR3 DNA sequence: TGCAGCGTTCGGGAGAATCTTAAAGCCAAAAACATTCAGTACTTC. Translation: CSVRENLKAKNIQYF.

In its sample, this clone was seen once. The gene calls are TRBV9 and TRBJ2-2; 7 nucleotides agree with TRBD1. V gave up 0 bases and J gave up 0 bases; unmatched junction bases: 5. Germline V CDR1 and CDR2: SGDLS, YYNGEE. The CDR3 runs 17 residues. The DNA of the CDR3 is TGTGCCAGCAGCGTAGCCTCCGACAGGGCGAACACCGGGGAGCTGTTTTTT. The encoded protein is CASSVASDRANTGELFF.

J is TRBJ1-1 and V is TRBV7-2; D gene ambiguous. CDR1 is SGHTA and CDR2 is FQGNSA in the germline V gene. The CDR3 runs 12 residues. Trimming shortened V by 3 bases and J by 8 bases, and 10 bases separated the two germline ends. CDR3 sequence reads: CASSFAYTEAFF. In nucleotides, the CDR3 is TGTGCCAGCAGCTTCGCATATACAGAAGCTTTCTTT.

The rearrangement links TRBV9 to TRBJ2-7; 9 bases agree with TRBD1. This CDR3 spans 14 amino acids. Per the germline V gene, CDR1 is SGDLS and CDR2 is YYNGEE. V gave up 4 bases and J gave up 5 bases; unmatched junction bases: 7. The CDR3 bases are TGTGCCAGCAGCACAGGGGACAGGGCGGACGAGCAGTACTTC. Its translation is CASSTGDRADEQYF. Combining the CDR3 with reference TRBV9 and TRBJ2-7 gives the whole variable domain DSGVTQTPKHLITATGQRVTLRCSPRSGDLSVYWYQQSLDQGLQFLIQYYNGEERAKGNILERFSAQQFPDLHSELNLSSLELGDSALYFCASSTGDRADEQYFGPGTRLTVT.

This chain joins TRBV9 and TRBJ1-2; TRBD1 might be the D (6 bases). V gave up 5 bases and J gave up 10 bases, with 12 bases separating them. This CDR3 region has 11 residues. Germline-derived CDR1 and CDR2 are SGDLS and YYNGEE. The CDR3 here is CASSRGGLYTF. The CDR3 DNA reads as TGTGCCAGCAGTCGAGGGGGGCTCTACACCTTC. Drawing the rest from reference TRBV9 and TRBJ1-2, the complete variable domain is DSGVTQTPKHLITATGQRVTLRCSPRSGDLSVYWYQQSLDQGLQFLIQYYNGEERAKGNILERFSAQQFPDLHSELNLSSLELGDSALYFCASSRGGLYTFGSGTRLTVV.

This sequence joins TRBV7-3 and TRBJ1-1, with D possibly being TRBD1 (6 bases). V was cut by 1 base and J by 7 bases, with 10 bases left in between. Germline V lookup: CDR1 SGHTA, CDR2 FQGTGA. The CDR3 covers 13 residues. The CDR3 sequence is CASSLKGGGEAFF. CDR3 nucleotides: TGTGCCAGCAGCTTAAAGGGGGGAGGTGAAGCTTTCTTT.

The gene calls are TRBV5-5 and TRBJ1-3; weak D call: TRBD1 (5 bases). The CDR3 is made up of 19 amino acids. V gave up 4 bases and J gave up 0 bases, with 23 bases separating them. Germline lookup yields CDR1 SGHKS and CDR2 YYEKEE (reference sequence). The CDR3 DNA is TGTGCCAGCAGCGGGGGTCTTACCCCTAAATTGAGCTCTGGAAACACCATATATTTT. This sequence encodes CASSGGLTPKLSSGNTIYF. The whole variable domain, filled in from reference TRBV5-5 and TRBJ1-3, reads DAGVTQSPTHLIKTRGQQVTLRCSPISGHKSVSWYQQVLGQGPQFIFQYYEKEERGRGNFPDRFSARQFPNYSSELNVNALLLGDSALYLCASSGGLTPKLSSGNTIYFGEGSWLTVV.

Details on this clone: At the DNA level, this CDR3 is encoded by other sequences in the same sample as well. The chain combines TRBV11-2 with TRBJ2-7; weak D call: TRBD2 (6 bases). V gave up 1 base and J gave up 2 bases, with 9 bases separating them. The CDR3 spans 14 residues. The germline gives CDR1 SGHAT, CDR2 FQNNGV. The CDR3 spells CASSLVGGPYEQYF. Written as DNA, the CDR3 is TGTGCCAGCAGCTTAGTCGGGGGACCCTACGAGCAGTACTTC.

The chain employs TRBV2 and TRBJ1-2, with no clear D. Trimming removed 10 bases at V and 8 bases at J, with 23 bases between. Germline V CDR1 and CDR2: SNHLY, FYNNEI. This CDR3 region has 14 residues. As DNA, the CDR3 is TGTGCCACCCTCGATGCAGGTTCATCGGAGGGCTACACCTTC. It codes for CATLDAGSSEGYTF.

This chain uses TRBV7-9 with TRBJ2-7; the D is unclear. The CDR3 totals 12 residues. V was cut by 5 bases and J by 6 bases, with 11 bases left in between. The germline V gene encodes CDR1 SEHNR and CDR2 FQNEAQ (reference sequence). CDR3: CASSKFPGEQYF. In DNA, the CDR3 is TGTGCCAGCAGCAAATTCCCCGGCGAGCAGTACTTC.